The 6 T cell receptor beta chains below were found in one sample sequenced in a study of T cell responses to AZD1222 COVID-19 vaccine. Profiled with immunoSEQ multiplex PCR; TCRdb holds only in-frame clones, not every one. The profile shows fewer than 180,000 clones, 75% to 95% of them singletons. The sequenced sample was peripheral blood, obtained 28 days after the second AZD1222 dose. These receptor sequences come from an adult who received the AZD1222 COVID-19 vaccine.

The rearrangement uses TRBV11-2 and TRBJ1-1; 9 bases are a match to TRBD1. J gave up 5 bases and V 0 bases, and 1 base lay outside the gene matches. This CDR3 comprises 14 residues. The germline gives CDR1 SGHAT, CDR2 FQNNGV. The CDR3 nucleotides read TGTGCCAGCAGCTTAGAGACAGGGGGGACTGAAGCTTTCTTT. Encoded protein: CASSLETGGTEAFF.

This rearrangement joins TRBV12-5 to TRBJ1-3; D ambiguous. Germline loops: CDR1 LGHNT, CDR2 FRNRAP. This CDR3 region has 16 residues. Trimming removed 10 bases from V and 0 bases from J, with 19 bases in between. The CDR3 loop reads CATGRGTQDSGNTIYF. CDR3 nucleotides: TGTGCTACGGGCCGCGGAACCCAGGACTCTGGAAACACCATATATTTT. Together with reference TRBV12-5 and TRBJ1-3, the CDR3 gives the full variable domain: DARVTQTPRHKVTEMGQEVTMRCQPILGHNTVFWYRQTMMQGLELLAYFRNRAPLDDSGMPKDRFSAEMPDATLATLKIQPSEPRDSAVYFCATGRGTQDSGNTIYFGEGSWLTVV.

The chain uses TRBV15 and TRBJ2-1; possibly TRBD2 for D (5 bases). The CDR3 is 18 residues long. Trimming removed 1 base from V and 0 bases from J, with 16 bases in between. CDR1 and CDR2 (germline): LNHNV, YYDKDF (reference sequence). The CDR3 DNA reads TGTGCCACCAGCAGAGGTGAGGGTATTGCGAGCTCCTACAATGAGCAGTTCTTC. It codes for CATSRGEGIASSYNEQFF.

This chain joins TRBV3-1 (or the pseudogene TRBV3-2) and TRBJ1-2; D unclear. The CDR3 covers 12 residues. V was clipped by 1 base and J by 13 bases, with 13 bases between them. Germline lookup yields CDR1 LGHDT and CDR2 YNNKEL (reference sequence). CDR3 amino acids: CASSQGPESGTF. Here the CDR3 DNA reads TGTGCCAGCAGCCAAGGACCAGAGTCGGGCACCTTC.

This clone was observed a handful of times. The J gene is TRBJ2-7, the V gene TRBV16; D might be TRBD1 or TRBD2, each matching 6 bases. The germline V and J ends were trimmed by 4 bases and 5 bases, with 21 bases remaining between them. The CDR3 contains 16 residues. Germline values: CDR1 KGHSY, CDR2 FQNENV. This chain's CDR3 is CASSPHMQEGVHEQYF. The CDR3 nucleotides are TGTGCCAGCAGCCCCCACATGCAGGAGGGGGTGCACGAGCAGTACTTC.

This chain uses TRBV12-5 with TRBJ2-7, with a possible D match to TRBD2 (5 bases). V lost 3 bases and J lost 6, with 12 bases in between. The CDR3 consists of 13 residues. Per the germline V gene, CDR1 is LGHNT and CDR2 is FRNRAP. CDR3 in amino acids: CASGFRETGEQYF. The CDR3 DNA reads TGTGCTAGTGGTTTTCGGGAAACGGGCGAGCAGTACTTC.